A selection of T cell receptor beta chains follows, all from one sample in a study of glioma-infiltrating T cells. TCRdb reprocessed the multiplex PCR reads via MiXCR and lists one record per CDR3 protein. The sample has 150,000 to 200,000 distinct CDR3 sequences, 30% to 40% seen once. The sample taken for sequencing was glioma tissue, nonneoplastic brain tissue, or PBMCs (not recorded which). The receptor set was obtained from a human donor with low-grade glioma or glioblastoma, undergoing nonglioma brain surgery, or in good health (not recorded which). Both conserved end residues are part of each CDR3. The order of the fields is V gene, clone size, J gene, D gene, CDR3 DNA, CDR3 protein. A D gene is named only where the DNA matches it firmly. Clone size is shown for a subset of rows, as once, few, many or a class of expanded clone.

>TRBV7-2|many|TRBJ2-1|TRBD2
TGTGCCAGCAGCTTGTCAGCGGGAGTAGTCAATGAGCAGTTCTTC
CASSLSAGVVNEQFF
>TRBV4-3|few|TRBJ2-7|TRBD2
TGCGCCAGCAGCCAACAAACTAGCGGGAGGTACGAGCAGTACTTC
CASSQQTSGRYEQYF
>TRBV6-1|many|TRBJ1-1|-
TGTGCCAGCAGACGATTTGGACAGAACACTGAAGCTTTCTTT
CASRRFGQNTEAFF
>TRBV28|medium-sized|TRBJ1-5|TRBD1
TGTGCCAGCAGTTCAAGTCGACAGGGACGGAGCAATCAGCCCCAGCATTTT
CASSSSRQGRSNQPQHF
>TRBV27|many|TRBJ2-7|TRBD2
TGTGCCAGCAGTCCCCCTAGCGGGAGTGGGTACGAGCAGTACTTC
CASSPPSGSGYEQYF
>TRBV30|-|TRBJ2-3|TRBD2
TGTGCCTGGACCTACAGTCTAGCGGGAGGGCCCGATACGCAGTATTTT
CAWTYSLAGGPDTQYF
>TRBV6-2/TRBV6-3|-|TRBJ2-5|-
TGTGCCAGCAGTTACTCCTTTAATATTTTTCGGGGGAATAGCGAGAGTGAGCAGTACTTC
CASSYSFNIFRGNSESEQYF
>TRBV7-2|many|TRBJ2-5|-
TGTGCCAGCAGCTCCAGCTCCGGGACTGAAGAGACCCAGTACTTC
CASSSSSGTEETQYF
>TRBV25-1|many|TRBJ2-3|-
TGTGCCAGCAGTGAGCGAGAGACAGGGAGGATCACAGATACGCAGTATTTT
CASSERETGRITDTQYF
>TRBV12-3/TRBV12-4|few|TRBJ2-2|-
TGTGCCAGCAGTAAGTCGGGACTGGCGAACACCGGGGAGCTGTTTTTT
CASSKSGLANTGELFF
>TRBV4-2|many|TRBJ2-7|-
TGTGCCAGCAGCCACCTGGGGGCGGTCTACGAGCAGTACTTC
CASSHLGAVYEQYF
>TRBV3-1|-|TRBJ2-7|-
TGTGCCAGCAGCGGAGGGGGGGGCGCCATCGATGAGCAGTACTTC
CASSGGGGAIDEQYF
>TRBV7-9|-|TRBJ1-4|TRBD1
TGTGCCAGCAGCGGGGAGGACAGGGAGCATGAAGAACTGTTTTTT
CASSGEDREHEELFF
>TRBV7-2|few|TRBJ2-3|-
TGTGCCAGCAGCTTAGGGCGTGGGAGGAGAAGCACAGATACGCAGTATTTT
CASSLGRGRRSTDTQYF
>TRBV20-1|once|TRBJ2-3|TRBD1
TGCAGTCCCCCGGGACAGGGAGGTAGGACGCAGTATTTT
CSPPGQGGRTQYF
>TRBV27|-|TRBJ1-5|TRBD1
TGTGCCAGCGGGGGGGGACAGGGCCATCAGCCCCAGCATTTT
CASGGGQGHQPQHF
>TRBV12-3/TRBV12-4|many|TRBJ2-5|-
TGTGCCAGCAGTTTAGCTCGAGGCATTGAGACCCAGTACTTC
CASSLARGIETQYF
>TRBV7-9|many|TRBJ1-5|-
TGTGCCAGCAGCGGGCGACAGCCCGATCAGCCCCAGCATTTT
CASSGRQPDQPQHF
>TRBV7-2|-|TRBJ1-6|-
TGTGCCAGCAGTCATCCTAAAAGGGGCTACTATAATTCACCCCTCAACTTT
CASSHPKRGYYNSPLNF
>TRBV27|few|TRBJ2-7|TRBD1
TGTGCCAGCAGACCGGGACAGAGCACTTACGAGCAGTACTTC
CASRPGQSTYEQYF
>TRBV14|many|TRBJ2-1|-
TGTGCCAGCAGCCAAGATCTTGGCTCCAATGAGCAGTTCTTC
CASSQDLGSNEQFF
>TRBV6-1|many|TRBJ1-5|TRBD1
TGTGCCAGCAGTGACAGCAGGGGGTATAGCAATCAGCCCCAGCATTTT
CASSDSRGYSNQPQHF
>TRBV5-1|few|TRBJ1-1|-
TGCGCCAGCAGCGTAACCGGGGCGGCTGGGAACACTGAAGCTTTCTTT
CASSVTGAAGNTEAFF
>TRBV12-5|-|TRBJ2-7|TRBD2
TGTGCTAGTGGTTTGGTACTTAGCGGGGGTACCTACGAGCAGTACTTC
CASGLVLSGGTYEQYF
>TRBV29-1|many|TRBJ2-7|-
TGCAGCGTGTGCCCCAGTAGCTCCTACGAGCAGTACTTC
CSVCPSSSYEQYF
>TRBV7-6|many|TRBJ1-1|-
TGTGCCAGCAGCTTAGGGGCAGGCACTGAAGCTTTCTTT
CASSLGAGTEAFF
>TRBV9|-|TRBJ2-7|-
TGTGCCAGCAGCGTCGGGCTCTCCTACGAGCAGTACTTC
CASSVGLSYEQYF
>TRBV12-3/TRBV12-4|-|TRBJ2-2|-
TGTGCCAGCACCTCCCAGAACACCGGGGAGCTGTTTTTT
CASTSQNTGELFF
>TRBV6-6|many|TRBJ2-5|TRBD2
TGTGCCAGCAGTTACTCGGCGGGGGGGGGAGAGACCCAGTACTTC
CASSYSAGGGETQYF
>TRBV6-2/TRBV6-3|many|TRBJ2-1|TRBD2
TGTGCCAGCCATAACCCTAGCGGTCACTACAATGAGCAGTTCTTC
CASHNPSGHYNEQFF
>TRBV27|-|TRBJ2-7|TRBD2
TGTGCCAGCAGTGAACTAGCGGGAGTGTACGAGCAGTACTTC
CASSELAGVYEQYF
>TRBV29-1|few|TRBJ1-5|-
TGCAGCGTTAGAGATGGAGGGTTCGATCAGCCCCAGCATTTT
CSVRDGGFDQPQHF
>TRBV12-3/TRBV12-4|few|TRBJ2-3|TRBD2
TGTGCCAGCAGTTTTACTAGCGGGAGACCAGATACGCAGTATTTT
CASSFTSGRPDTQYF
>TRBV4-1|few|TRBJ2-7|-
TGCGCCAGCAGCCAAGGTGTCGCGGGTAGCTCCTACGAGCAGTACTTC
CASSQGVAGSSYEQYF
>TRBV7-2|few|TRBJ2-4|TRBD2
TGTGCCAGCAGCTTAGGCCGCGGACTAGCGGTGCCCAAAAACATTCAGTACTTC
CASSLGRGLAVPKNIQYF
>TRBV28|many|TRBJ2-7|-
TGTGCCAGCAGTTTATGGGACACTTCCTACGAGCAGTACTTC
CASSLWDTSYEQYF
>TRBV4-1|-|TRBJ2-1|TRBD1
TGCGCCAGAAGCCAAGAGCATCGACAGGGGGGAGGTGAGCAGTTCTTC
CARSQEHRQGGGEQFF